Listed here are 31 T cell receptor beta chains from one sample, sequenced in a study of response to subunit inactivated influenza vaccine. A single record per CDR3 protein comes from TCRdb applying MiXCR to the RT-PCR reads. The sample lists 450,000 to 700,000 distinct CDR3 sequences; 14% were seen once. Sequences were derived from PBMCs from blood, sampled roughly 12 days after vaccination. These receptors all stem from a man aged 45 to 65 who received an inactivated influenza vaccine.

The chain is built from TRBV12-3 or TRBV12-4 and TRBJ2-4; 13 positions agree with TRBD2. The junction had 12 bases not matched to a gene; V was cut back by 6 bases and J by 7 bases. The CDR3 spans 17 residues. CDR3 residues: CASSGLAGEEVNNIQYF. The CDR3 DNA follows: TGTGCCAGCAGCGGACTAGCGGGAGAAGAGGTGAATAACATTCAGTACTTC.

The sample holds a few counts of this clonotype. The chain combines TRBV20-1 with TRBJ1-1, with 7 bases lining up with TRBD1. In germline, CDR1 is DFQATT, CDR2 SNEGSKA (reference sequence). This CDR3 is built from 11 residues. Trimming removed 0 bases from V and 11 bases from J; junction bases left unmatched: 3. The CDR3 loop is CSAREDRDAFF. CDR3 nucleotide sequence: TGCAGTGCTAGAGAAGACAGGGACGCTTTCTTT.

This chain links TRBV12-3 or TRBV12-4 with TRBJ1-1, with unresolved D. The CDR3 consists of 12 residues. The ends were cut back, 7 bases at V and 6 bases at J, with 12 bases in the middle. CDR3 sequence reads: CASNNGRAEAFF. The DNA for the CDR3 is TGTGCCAGCAATAATGGGAGGGCTGAAGCTTTCTTT.

The chain is built from TRBV5-1 and TRBJ2-1; 9 positions agree with TRBD2. The CDR3 runs 16 residues. V shed 6 bases and J 7 bases; nucleotides not matched to a gene: 14. CDR1 and CDR2 from the germline V gene are SGHRS and YFSETQ. The CDR3 protein is CASTSQLRGGRNEQFF. In DNA, the CDR3 is TGCGCCAGCACCTCGCAGTTGCGGGGGGGCCGGAATGAGCAGTTCTTC.

This clonotype was picked up a small number of times. The CDR3, as DNA: TGTGCCAGCAGCTTATTACGGCTAGCGAGCACAGATACGCAGTATTTT. Its translation: CASSLLRLASTDTQYF. The chain combines TRBV7-9 with TRBJ2-3; D might be TRBD2 (6 bases). Germline V CDR1 and CDR2: SEHNR, FQNEAQ (reference sequence). The CDR3 is made up of 16 amino acids. Trimming cost V 2 bases and J 0 bases, with 12 bases left between them. Supplemented by reference TRBV7-9 and TRBJ2-3, the full variable domain reads DTGVSQNPRHKITKRGQNVTFRCDPISEHNRLYWYRQTLGQGPEFLTYFQNEAQLEKSRLLSDRFSAERPKGSFSTLEIQRTEQGDSAMYLCASSLLRLASTDTQYFGPGTRLTVL.

This clonotype was seen more than once but under ten times. One junction end disagrees with the germline gene, perhaps due to a read error. The rearrangement uses TRBV3-1 and TRBJ2-1, with D unresolved. The length of the CDR3 is 13 residues. Germline V gene sequence: CDR1 LGHDT, CDR2 YNNKEL (reference sequence). The chain's CDR3 is CASSQPPPAFAAF. For the CDR3, the DNA is TGTGCCAGCAGCCAACCCCCCCCGGCATTTGCGGCTTTC.

This rearrangement joins TRBV20-1 to TRBJ2-5, with TRBD2 matching 7 bases. Germline V gene sequence: CDR1 DFQATT, CDR2 SNEGSKA (reference sequence). There are 14 residues in the CDR3. Losses at the gene ends were 1 base for V and 8 bases for J; bases not matched to a gene: 10. Written as DNA, the CDR3 is TGCAGTGCTAGAGGAGGGAGGGCCTGGGACACCCAGTACTTC. Amino acids: CSARGGRAWDTQYF.

This clonotype was picked up many times. The J gene is TRBJ1-2, the V gene TRBV5-1; no clear D gene. Germline lookup yields CDR1 SGHRS and CDR2 YFSETQ. Trimming took 0 bases from V and 7 from J, leaving 16 bases between them. This CDR3 has 15 amino acids. CDR3 sequence reads: CASSLAASGTVGYTF. The DNA for the CDR3 is TGCGCCAGCAGCTTGGCAGCATCCGGAACGGTTGGCTACACCTTC.

The V gene is TRBV5-1, the J gene TRBJ2-2; weak D call: TRBD1 (6 bases). V was pared by 3 bases and J by 5 bases, with 8 bases between. The CDR3 is made up of 13 amino acids. Per germline, CDR1 SGHRS and CDR2 YFSETQ. The CDR3 nucleotides read TGCGCCAGCAGCTACGGGACAACCGGGGAGCTGTTTTTT. It yields the protein CASSYGTTGELFF.

This clonotype appeared many times. The chain employs TRBV4-3 and TRBJ1-1, with D possibly matching TRBD1 (5 bases). This CDR3 has 13 amino acids. Germline loops: CDR1 LGHNA, CDR2 YSLEER. V was trimmed by 0 bases and J by 5 bases, leaving 7 bases between them. In DNA, the CDR3 is TGCGCCAGCAGCCAAGACCGGGGGACTGAAGCTTTCTTT. Translated: CASSQDRGTEAFF.

The table lists this clonotype with many counts. V gene TRBV12-3 or TRBV12-4 combines with J gene TRBJ2-2; D is unclear. Between the trimmed V and J ends, which lost 2 bases and 0 bases, there was a span of 4 bases. The CDR3 has 14 amino acids. CDR3 coding DNA: TGTGCCAGCAGTTTACGGTCGAACACCGGGGAGCTGTTTTTT. Translation: CASSLRSNTGELFF.

This sequence joins TRBV28 and TRBJ2-6; D call uncertain. Germline V gene data show CDR1 as MDHEN and CDR2 as SYDVKM. The CDR3 runs to 15 residues. V lost 1 base, J lost 4 bases, and 8 bases lay in between. CDR3 in DNA: TGTGCCAGCAGTTTATCTTATTCCGGGGCCAACGTCCTGACTTTC. It yields the protein CASSLSYSGANVLTF.

At least ten counts were recorded for this clonotype. The chain links TRBV27 to TRBJ2-1; D is uncertain. The length of the CDR3 is 14 residues. The germline V gene has CDR1 MNHEY and CDR2 SMNVEV (reference sequence). V lost 2 bases to trimming and J lost 0 bases, with 5 bases between them. CDR3 protein: CASSLLDSYNEQFF. Written as DNA, the CDR3 is TGTGCCAGCAGTTTACTGGACTCCTACAATGAGCAGTTCTTC.

In its sample, this clonotype was seen a few times. The rearrangement joins TRBV12-3 or TRBV12-4 to TRBJ2-1, with 7 bases lining up with TRBD1. The CDR3 totals 15 residues. The J segment lost 7 bases and the V segment lost 6 bases, leaving 12 bases of the junction unmatched. The chain's CDR3 is CASRTGTAAPNEQFF. The CDR3 nucleotides read TGTGCCAGCAGAACCGGGACAGCGGCGCCGAATGAGCAGTTCTTC.

The CDR3 loop is CASRRGQKQETQYF. The CDR3 DNA reads TGCGCCAGCAGACGGGGACAGAAACAAGAGACCCAGTACTTC. The J gene is TRBJ2-5, the V gene TRBV23-1, with TRBD1 matching over 7 bases. TRBV23-1 is treated as an ORF (open reading frame) with a function not yet certain. Trimming removed 6 bases from V and 2 bases from J; junction bases left unmatched: 6. CDR3 length: 14 amino acids.

This clonotype showed up just a few times. The genes are TRBV4-1 and TRBJ2-5, with D maybe TRBD1 (5 bases). The CDR3 length is 15 residues. The V end lost 0 bases, the J end lost 7 bases, and 15 bases lay between the germline ends. Germline V gene sequence: CDR1 MGHRA, CDR2 YSYEKL. CDR3 protein: CASSQDSHERGTQYF. CDR3 bases: TGCGCCAGCAGCCAAGATTCGCACGAAAGGGGGACCCAGTACTTC.

This chain joins TRBV20-1 and TRBJ2-1; the match to TRBD2 covers 10 bases. Germline lookup yields CDR1 DFQATT and CDR2 SNEGSKA (reference sequence). This CDR3 spans 13 amino acids. V lost 6 bases to trimming and J lost 8 bases; unmatched junction nucleotides: 7. The CDR3, as DNA: TGCAGTGCGCAACTAGCGGGATACGATGAGCAGTTCTTC. It translates to CSAQLAGYDEQFF.

This clonotype was recorded at least ten times. This chain joins TRBV20-1 and TRBJ1-2; D unclear. V was trimmed by 6 bases and J by 8 bases, leaving 13 bases between them. The CDR3 contains 11 residues. Germline CDR1 is DFQATT and CDR2 is SNEGSKA (reference sequence). CDR3 sequence reads: CSATGQLGYTF. In nucleotides, the CDR3 is TGCAGTGCCACCGGGCAGCTGGGCTACACCTTC.

This clonotype was seen more than once but under ten times. The genes are TRBV5-6 and TRBJ1-2, with D possibly being TRBD1 (6 bases). The CDR3 has 16 residues. Deletions cut 3 bases from V and 3 bases from J, with 18 bases between. From germline, CDR1 is SGHDT and CDR2 YYEEEE. The CDR3 DNA reads as TGTGCCAGCAGCTCAACCACCAGGGGCGGAGACTATGGCTACACCTTC. Translated, it gives CASSSTTRGGDYGYTF.

The CDR3 region has the DNA TGCGCCAGCAGCCAGCCTCTCGCAGCCAATGAGCAGTTCTTC. Residues: CASSQPLAANEQFF. The chain joins TRBV4-1 to TRBJ2-1; the D is unclear. CDR3 length: 14 amino acids. CDR1 is MGHRA and CDR2 is YSYEKL in the germline V gene. V lost 3 bases, J lost 6 bases, and 12 bases lay in between.

This clonotype was found a few times. The chain combines TRBV27 with TRBJ2-5, with D uncertain. This CDR3 is built from 16 residues. V lost 2 bases to trimming and J lost 5 bases, with 18 bases between them. CDR1 is MNHEY, CDR2 SMNVEV, per germline (reference sequence). Here the CDR3 DNA reads TGTGCCAGCAGTTTACGAGGAGCCCTTGGTAGTGAGACCCAGTACTTC. Protein: CASSLRGALGSETQYF.

The gene calls are TRBV7-9 and TRBJ2-5; TRBD1 might be the D (5 bases). The CDR3 runs to 12 residues. CDR1 is SEHNR and CDR2 is FQNEAQ in the germline V gene (reference sequence). V shed 2 bases and J shed 7 bases, with 8 bases lying between them. CDR3 amino acids: CASSLLGATQYF. Here the CDR3 DNA reads TGTGCCAGCAGCTTACTAGGGGCGACCCAGTACTTC.

The rearrangement joins TRBV29-1 to TRBJ2-5, with 7 bases identical to TRBD1. The CDR3 is 14 amino acids. CDR1 is SQVTM and CDR2 is ANQGSEA in the germline V gene. The V gene end was trimmed by 3 bases and the J gene end by 2 bases; junction bases not matched to a gene: 6. In nucleotides, the CDR3 is TGCAGCGTTGACTTGGGACAGTTACAAGAGACCCAGTACTTC. Its protein product is CSVDLGQLQETQYF.

This clonotype was seen a few times. The chain is built from TRBV7-9 and TRBJ2-1; 8 positions agree with TRBD2. The J segment lost 3 bases and the V segment lost 3 bases, leaving 4 bases of the junction unmatched. Germline values: CDR1 SEHNR, CDR2 FQNEAQ (reference sequence). The CDR3 extends over 15 amino acids. The CDR3 protein is CASSFTSGDYNEQFF. CDR3 nucleotides: TGTGCCAGCAGCTTTACTAGCGGAGACTACAATGAGCAGTTCTTC. Based on the CDR3 plus reference TRBV7-9 and TRBJ2-1, the full variable domain is DTGVSQNPRHKITKRGQNVTFRCDPISEHNRLYWYRQTLGQGPEFLTYFQNEAQLEKSRLLSDRFSAERPKGSFSTLEIQRTEQGDSAMYLCASSFTSGDYNEQFFGPGTRLTVL.

This clonotype was seen a few times. The chain uses TRBV12-3 or TRBV12-4 and TRBJ2-3, with a weak D call TRBD2 (7 bases). This CDR3 is built from 17 residues. Between the trimmed V and J ends, which lost 1 base and 0 bases, there was a span of 14 bases. The CDR3: CASSLGGGGISTDTQYF. DNA of the CDR3: TGTGCCAGCAGTTTAGGAGGGGGGGGGATAAGCACAGATACGCAGTATTTT.

Ten or more counts support this clonotype. This chain connects TRBV5-1 to TRBJ2-2; 9 nucleotides match TRBD2. This CDR3 is built from 18 residues. V dropped 0 bases and J dropped 0; count of bases not matched to a gene: 6. Germline V gene lookup returns CDR1 SGHRS and CDR2 YFSETQ. CDR3 bases: TGCGCCAGCAGCTTGGTGCCTAGCGGGGCCTCGAACACCGGGGAGCTGTTTTTT. It is translated as CASSLVPSGASNTGELFF.

The rearrangement uses TRBV6-5 and TRBJ1-1, with 8 positions matching TRBD1. The CDR3 is made up of 15 amino acids. The germline gives CDR1 MNHEY, CDR2 SVGAGI. With 2 bases clipped from V and 1 base from J, the junction kept 3 bases outside the gene matches. CDR3 nucleotides: TGTGCCAGCAGTTACGCAGGGGGCAGGAACACTGAAGCTTTCTTT. Translated: CASSYAGGRNTEAFF.

The chain has TRBV4-2 and TRBJ2-1; D call uncertain. CDR1 LGHNA and CDR2 YNFKEQ come from the germline V gene. Trimming removed 3 bases at V and 8 bases at J, with 11 bases between. This CDR3 is 13 amino acids long. The CDR3 spells CASSQSVWDEQFF. CDR3 DNA sequence: TGTGCCAGCAGCCAGAGCGTCTGGGATGAGCAGTTCTTC.

V gene TRBV7-9 combines with J gene TRBJ1-1; D uncertain. The V and J ends lost 7 bases and 0 bases respectively, with 21 bases between them. CDR1 SEHNR and CDR2 FQNEAQ come from the germline V gene (reference sequence). This CDR3 is 17 amino acids long. CDR3 in DNA: TGTGCCAGCACCCCCGGCGGTTCACCTGGCCTGAACACTGAAGCTTTCTTT. Its protein is CASTPGGSPGLNTEAFF.

V usage is TRBV7-9 and J usage is TRBJ2-7; TRBD1 matches at 8 bases. V trimming: 0 bases; J trimming: 3 bases; junction bases outside the gene matches: 7. Germline CDR1 SEHNR, CDR2 FQNEAQ (reference sequence). This CDR3 contains 16 residues. The CDR3 DNA sequence: TGTGCCAGCAGCTTAGCGTTCTCGGACAGGGTCTACGAGCAGTACTTC. Protein sequence: CASSLAFSDRVYEQYF.

The chain is built from TRBV6-5 and TRBJ1-6, with a weak D call TRBD1 (5 bases). The CDR3 consists of 15 residues. Trimming removed 0 bases at V and 7 bases at J, with 10 bases between. In germline, CDR1 is MNHEY, CDR2 SVGAGI. CDR3 sequence (DNA): TGTGCCAGCAGTTACTCCGGGACCGGGAATTCACCCCTCCACTTT. Protein sequence: CASSYSGTGNSPLHF.